The 5 T cell receptor beta chains in this list originate from one sample, sequenced in a study of technical replicates of blood from four donors (dated by TCRdb to about 2017). Preparation of the library involved the immunoSEQ multiplex PCR assay. Here the immuneACCESS table is served through TCRdb, limited to in-frame sequences with V and J called. Missing clones are a known gap in these copies; in checked studies unresolved V genes cover under half, and the rest lacks a known reason. Recorded for this sample are 85,000 to 90,000 clones; around 93% of them occurred a single time. Together, the top ten hold 0.2% to 0.3% of the sample. Sequencing was carried out using T cells isolated from PBMCs. The receptors were sampled from a human donor in good health.

The rearrangement uses TRBV27 and TRBJ1-1; D call uncertain. V lost 0 bases, J lost 0 bases, and 8 bases lay in between. CDR1 is MNHEY, CDR2 SMNVEV, per germline (reference sequence). The length of the CDR3 is 15 residues. CDR3 residues: CASSLSGTLNTEAFF. The DNA for the CDR3 is TGTGCCAGCAGTTTATCTGGCACCCTGAACACTGAAGCTTTCTTT.

The chain is built from TRBV6-1 and TRBJ2-5; D gene ambiguous. Trimming pared 2 bases from V and 7 bases from J, leaving 14 bases between. Germline V gene sequence: CDR1 MNHNS, CDR2 SASEGT. CDR3 length: 14 amino acids. The CDR3 protein is CASSEHTPAGTQYF. CDR3 in DNA: TGTGCCAGCAGTGAACACACACCCGCTGGGACCCAGTACTTC.

Here the CDR3 reads CASARLAGEENEQFF. CDR3 sequence (DNA): TGTGCCAGCGCCAGACTAGCGGGAGAAGAAAATGAGCAGTTCTTC. The rearrangement joins TRBV28 to TRBJ2-1; 12 positions match TRBD2. The CDR3 runs 15 residues. Germline V gene data show CDR1 as MDHEN and CDR2 as SYDVKM. Trimming took 8 bases from V and 7 from J; bases not matched to a gene: 9. The variable domain in full, with the rest retrieved from reference TRBV28 and TRBJ2-1, is DVKVTQSSRYLVKRTGEKVFLECVQDMDHENMFWYRQDPGLGLRLIYFSYDVKMKEKGDIPEGYSVSREKKERFSLILESASTNQTSMYLCASARLAGEENEQFFGPGTRLTVL.

This clone has just one count. V is TRBV28 and J is TRBJ1-5; D is perhaps TRBD1 (6 bases). Trimming shortened V by 11 bases and J by 6 bases, and 17 bases separated the two germline ends. CDR1 and CDR2 from the germline V gene are MDHEN and SYDVKM. This CDR3 has 13 amino acids. The CDR3, as DNA: TGTGCCTCCTTCCAGGGGCTTTTTCAGCCCCAGCATTTT. This sequence encodes CASFQGLFQPQHF.

Concerning this clone: A read error may account for a junction end that differs from germline. The chain has TRBV19 and TRBJ2-1, with 12 bases identical to TRBD2. CDR3 size: 15 residues. In germline, CDR1 is LNHDA, CDR2 SQIVND (reference sequence). The CDR3 nucleotides read TGTGCCAGTAGTACTGGACTAGCGGGGTACAGTGAGCAGTTCTTC. Translation gives CASSTGLAGYSEQFF.